The clone carrying this T cell receptor (beta chain) was counted only a few times. Its antigen is not known. The source of the sample is a study of T-cell memory formation after mild COVID-19. Study-wide points: The CD4+ clones that contracted clustered mainly within CM and EM, and the CD8+ clones concentrated in EMRA. Unconfirmed was the SARS-CoV-2 specificity of second-wave clones that peaked on day 37.

5'RACE, which relied on constant-segment primers, yielded TCR alpha and TCR beta cDNA libraries carrying sample barcodes and UMIs. TCRdb reprocessed the 5' RACE reads via MiXCR and lists one record per CDR3 protein. There are hundreds of thousands of distinct CDR3 sequences in the sample; about 23% occur only once, and roughly an eighth lies in the top ten. The V gene's germline CDR1 is SGHRS and CDR2 YFSETQ. This CDR3 region has 16 residues. Deletions cut 0 bases from V and 5 bases from J, with 17 bases between. The TCR sequence derives from an adult woman who had mild COVID-19 (a few samples of this study predate the infection). Cell type and time point are not known. The sequenced sample consisted of PBMCs or a T cell subset sorted from them (not recorded which). The chain is built from TRBV5-1 and TRBJ1-1; a possible D gene is TRBD1 (6 bases). CDR3 sequence reads: CASSLAAGAEGTEAFF. The CDR3 DNA sequence: TGCGCCAGCAGCTTGGCTGCGGGGGCCGAGGGGACTGAAGCTTTCTTT.